This T cell receptor (beta chain) is drawn from a study of vaccination and CD4 T cells after COVID-19. The CDR3 sequence is 13 residues long. The V end was cut by 7 bases, the J end by 2 bases, with 11 bases between. Germline lookup yields CDR1 MNHNS and CDR2 SASEGT. As concerns this clonotype: No antigen is known for it.

Sequenced with the Oncomine TCR Beta short-read assay was DNA taken from cultured CD4+ T cells. TCRdb passed the PCR reads through MiXCR, listing each CDR3 protein once. This table has about 15,000 distinct CDR3 sequences, roughly 74% appearing once. The treatment here: approximately nine-day PBMC culture with coronavirus spike peptide pools or control peptides (ViraFEST assay). V is TRBV6-1 and J is TRBJ1-2; no firm D call. Source: CD4+ T cells from blood, cultured in vitro, taken after SARS-CoV-2 vaccination. The TCR was taken from a human donor who received a COVID-19 vaccine. CDR3 amino acids: CASTRTSNYGYTF. CDR3 nucleotide sequence: TGTGCCAGCACTCGCACGTCGAACTATGGCTACACCTTC.